These 25 T cell receptor beta chains originate from one sample sequenced in a study of shared clonotypes between healthy human individuals. Clones were read by immunoSEQ multiplex PCR, and TCRdb kept only the in-frame ones, dropping some. The table includes approximately 2.4 million clones, 90% to 97% detected once. Sequencing was carried out using naive CD4+ T cells sorted from blood. The subset: CD45RA+ positively selected. The source of these receptors is a man aged 18-30 years in good health.

The chain combines TRBV18 with TRBJ1-4; a weak D match, TRBD1 (6 bases). The V gene's germline CDR1 is KGHSH and CDR2 LQKENI. This CDR3 spans 14 amino acids. V was pared by 8 bases and J by 5 bases, with 15 bases between. The CDR3 bases are TGTGCCAGCACCGGGACTCAGGGGAATGAAAAACTGTTTTTT. It codes for CASTGTQGNEKLFF.

As concerns this clone: In the same sample, other DNA sequences code for this CDR3. The chain employs TRBV27 and TRBJ2-5; D is possibly TRBD1 or TRBD2 (5 bases each). CDR3 length equals 13 residues. The V gene lost 2 bases and the J gene lost 5 bases, with 9 bases spanning the gap. Germline V gene lookup returns CDR1 MNHEY and CDR2 SMNVEV (reference sequence). DNA for the CDR3: TGTGCCAGCAGTTTACTGGGGGTCGAGACCCAGTACTTC. Amino acid sequence: CASSLLGVETQYF.

This sequence joins TRBV11-3 and TRBJ2-7; TRBD1 might be the D (6 bases). Looked up from germline, CDR1 is SGHNT and CDR2 is YENEEA. The length of the CDR3 is 15 residues. Trimming removed 1 base at V and 3 bases at J, with 13 bases between. This chain's CDR3 is CASSLAYGRGYEQYF. CDR3 sequence (DNA): TGTGCCAGCAGCTTAGCTTACGGCAGGGGCTACGAGCAGTACTTC.

The genes are TRBV19 and TRBJ2-5; 7 nucleotides agree with TRBD2. Germline-derived CDR1 and CDR2 are LNHDA and SQIVND (reference sequence). V lost 5 bases to trimming and J lost 2 bases; unmatched junction nucleotides: 5. CDR3 length: 14 residues. The CDR3 region is CASSFPGLQETQYF. CDR3 nucleotide sequence: TGTGCCAGTAGTTTCCCGGGACTACAAGAGACCCAGTACTTC.

Points on this clone: Additional DNA sequences in this sample encode the identical CDR3. The V call is TRBV5-1, the J call TRBJ1-4; D is ambiguous. The CDR3 covers 15 residues. Germline lookup yields CDR1 SGHRS and CDR2 YFSETQ. The ends were cut back, 0 bases at V and 0 bases at J, with 6 bases in the middle. The CDR3 sequence is CASSLGGSTNEKLFF. As DNA, the CDR3 is TGCGCCAGCAGCTTGGGGGGTTCAACTAATGAAAAACTGTTTTTT.

The gene calls are TRBV5-1 and TRBJ2-5; D may be TRBD1 (6 bases). The CDR3 runs 15 residues. V lost 7 bases to trimming and J lost 2 bases, with 18 bases between them. Looked up from germline, CDR1 is SGHRS and CDR2 is YFSETQ. CDR3 DNA sequence: TGCGCCAGCTATTCCGGGACAAAGGGACAAGAGACCCAGTACTTC. Translated: CASYSGTKGQETQYF.

The chain is built from TRBV7-6 and TRBJ2-1; TRBD1 matches 9 bases. The CDR3 sequence is 17 residues long. CDR1 and CDR2 from the germline V gene are SGHVS and FNYEAQ. V shed 5 bases, J shed 0 bases, and the junction held 8 bases outside the gene matches. This chain's CDR3 is CASSPRTGVPSYNEQFF. DNA for the CDR3: TGTGCCAGCAGCCCCCGGACAGGGGTCCCCTCCTACAATGAGCAGTTCTTC.

V usage is TRBV6-6 and J usage is TRBJ1-5, with D unresolved. The CDR3 loop spans 15 amino acids. The germline V gene encodes CDR1 MNHNY and CDR2 SVGAGI (reference sequence). V was cut by 0 bases and J by 5 bases, with 11 bases left in between. As DNA, the CDR3 is TGTGCCAGCAGTTACTCGATAAGGGCAGATCAGCCCCAGCATTTT. This sequence encodes CASSYSIRADQPQHF.

This chain uses TRBV7-8 with TRBJ2-1; 7 nucleotides agree with TRBD2. The ends lost 0 bases at V and 8 bases at J; junction bases unmatched: 4. The germline CDR1 and CDR2 sequences are SGHVS and FQNEAQ. This CDR3 comprises 14 residues. CDR3 loop: CASSLAETSYEQFF. The CDR3 nucleotides read TGTGCCAGCAGCTTAGCGGAGACTAGCTATGAGCAGTTCTTC.

The table lists this clone with a count of one. This chain connects TRBV7-9 to TRBJ2-2; TRBD2 is a possible D gene (5 bases). The germline V gene encodes CDR1 SEHNR and CDR2 FQNEAQ (reference sequence). The CDR3 consists of 14 residues. V was shortened by 1 base and J by 6 bases, with 9 bases between the two germline ends. The CDR3 sequence is CASSLDGRAGELFF. The CDR3 DNA sequence: TGTGCCAGCAGCTTAGACGGGCGGGCCGGGGAGCTGTTTTTT. The full variable domain, its missing parts supplied by reference TRBV7-9 and TRBJ2-2, is DTGVSQNPRHKITKRGQNVTFRCDPISEHNRLYWYRQTLGQGPEFLTYFQNEAQLEKSRLLSDRFSAERPKGSFSTLEIQRTEQGDSAMYLCASSLDGRAGELFFGEGSRLTVL.

The V call is TRBV5-4, the J call TRBJ2-3, with 15 bases aligning to TRBD2. This CDR3 spans 19 amino acids. Looked up from germline, CDR1 is SGHNT and CDR2 is YYREEE (reference sequence). The trim removed 3 bases at V and 5 bases at J, leaving 13 bases unmatched. CDR3 protein: CASSSSPGTSGGLRDTQYF. CDR3 in DNA: TGTGCCAGCAGCTCGAGTCCCGGGACTAGCGGGGGGTTGCGAGATACGCAGTATTTT.

This clone was seen more than once but under ten times. This chain connects TRBV30 to TRBJ1-5, with D possibly matching TRBD1 (5 bases). Germline CDR1 GTSNPN, CDR2 SVGIG (reference sequence). The CDR3 spans 14 residues. V dropped 5 bases and J dropped 5 bases, with 16 bases sitting between them. Here the CDR3 reads CAWGLGGGDQPQHF. CDR3 DNA: TGTGCCTGGGGACTCGGGGGAGGGGATCAGCCCCAGCATTTT.

In this sample, this clone turned up once. The chain joins TRBV28 to TRBJ1-4, with D tentatively TRBD1 (6 bases). This CDR3 has 15 residues. Germline assignment: CDR1 MDHEN and CDR2 SYDVKM. V dropped 5 bases and J dropped 6 bases, with 16 bases sitting between them. The CDR3 DNA reads as TGTGCCAGCAGTCCCTTAGGGGGGGCGGATGAAAAACTGTTTTTT. Translating gives CASSPLGGADEKLFF.

The V call is TRBV10-3, the J call TRBJ2-2; weak D call: TRBD2 (5 bases). The length of the CDR3 is 11 residues. V was trimmed by 11 bases and J by 6 bases, leaving 10 bases between them. Germline V gene lookup returns CDR1 ENHRY and CDR2 SYGVKD. CDR3 sequence (DNA): TGTGCCTCCGCCGGGGCCGGGGAGCTGTTTTTT. It is translated as CASAGAGELFF.

The rearrangement links TRBV11-2 to TRBJ1-6; D call uncertain. The CDR3 has 15 amino acids. Germline CDR1 and CDR2: SGHAT and FQNNGV. The ends were cut back, 0 bases at V and 7 bases at J, with 10 bases in the middle. CDR3: CASSLERAGNSPLHF. CDR3 in DNA: TGTGCCAGCAGCTTAGAAAGGGCAGGCAATTCACCCCTCCACTTT.

The rearrangement uses TRBV10-3 and TRBJ2-7; no reliable D call. The CDR3 is made up of 12 amino acids. Trimming stripped 4 bases from V and 5 bases from J, with 9 bases between. Germline V gene data show CDR1 as ENHRY and CDR2 as SYGVKD. The CDR3 nucleotides are TGTGCCATCAGTGGACAAGGTGACGAGCAGTACTTC. Protein: CAISGQGDEQYF.

CDR3 sequence reads: CASMGEVGMNSPLHF. The CDR3 DNA reads as TGTGCCAGCATGGGGGAGGTAGGGATGAATTCACCCCTCCACTTT. J is TRBJ1-6 and V is TRBV6-5; D possibly corresponds to TRBD1 (5 bases). The CDR3 extends over 15 amino acids. Germline V gives CDR1 MNHEY, CDR2 SVGAGI. Trimming took 7 bases from V and 7 from J, leaving 17 bases between them.

The table lists this clone with a count of one. Other DNA sequences in this sample translate to the same CDR3. The CDR3 bases are TGTGCCAGCAGCGCCGGGACAGGGGGTACCTACGAGCAGTACTTC. It is translated as CASSAGTGGTYEQYF. V gene TRBV2 combines with J gene TRBJ2-7, with TRBD1 matching 11 bases. This CDR3 contains 15 residues. Germline values: CDR1 SNHLY, CDR2 FYNNEI. J was trimmed by 2 bases and V by 6 bases; bases with no gene match: 6.

This clone has a single count. The V call is TRBV4-3, the J call TRBJ2-4, with 8 bases matching TRBD1. This CDR3 comprises 15 residues. Germline assignment: CDR1 LGHNA and CDR2 YSLEER. The V and J ends lost 0 bases and 5 bases, in that order; junction bases with no gene match: 3. The DNA of the CDR3 is TGCGCCAGCAGCCAAGAGTACAGGGGGGAAAACATTCAGTACTTC. Amino acid sequence: CASSQEYRGENIQYF.

The gene calls are TRBV5-1 and TRBJ2-7; D gene uncertain. From germline, CDR1 is SGHRS and CDR2 YFSETQ. The CDR3 is 13 amino acids. The V and J ends lost 5 bases and 0 bases respectively, with 9 bases between them. The CDR3 is CASSMESSYEQYF. The CDR3 DNA is TGCGCCAGCAGTATGGAGAGCTCCTACGAGCAGTACTTC.

The V gene is TRBV10-3, the J gene TRBJ2-3; 12 positions match TRBD2. The germline gives CDR1 ENHRY, CDR2 SYGVKD. The CDR3 sequence is 14 residues long. Unmatched junction bases numbered 5, after V lost 7 bases and J lost 6 bases. CDR3 region: CAITASGRVDTQYF. The CDR3 bases are TGTGCCATCACAGCTAGCGGGAGGGTCGATACGCAGTATTTT.

This chain connects TRBV7-2 to TRBJ2-4, with D perhaps TRBD1 (6 bases). Between the trimmed V and J ends, which lost 1 base and 0 bases, there was a span of 16 bases. Germline V gene data show CDR1 as SGHTA and CDR2 as FQGNSA. The CDR3 totals 18 residues. As DNA, the CDR3 is TGTGCCAGCAGCTTAGGGTCATGGACAGTCCTAGCCAAAAACATTCAGTACTTC. Encoded protein: CASSLGSWTVLAKNIQYF.

The chain employs TRBV10-3 and TRBJ1-1, with D possibly TRBD1 on 5 matching bases. The V and J ends lost 10 bases and 1 base respectively, with 16 bases between them. This CDR3 region has 14 residues. Germline V gives CDR1 ENHRY, CDR2 SYGVKD. The CDR3 protein is CATRRGEANTEAFF. CDR3 in DNA: TGTGCCACTCGTCGGGGGGAGGCGAACACTGAAGCTTTCTTT.

The V gene is TRBV7-2, the J gene TRBJ2-3; TRBD1 agrees at 10 bases. The CDR3 has 15 residues. Germline V gene lookup returns CDR1 SGHTA and CDR2 FQGNSA. The junction had 11 bases not matched to a gene; V was cut back by 0 bases and J by 14 bases. For the CDR3, the DNA is TGTGCCAGCAGCTTAGCCTCGACAGGGGGCCTCAGTCGGTATTTT. Translated: CASSLASTGGLSRYF.

This sequence joins TRBV9 and TRBJ1-4; D is perhaps TRBD1 (6 bases). The CDR3 totals 17 residues. Germline CDR1 and CDR2: SGDLS and YYNGEE. The V end was cut by 5 bases, the J end by 0 bases, with 17 bases between. For the CDR3, the DNA is TGTGCCAGCAGTCCCAGGGGCCTGACTGCAACTAATGAAAAACTGTTTTTT. Translated: CASSPRGLTATNEKLFF.